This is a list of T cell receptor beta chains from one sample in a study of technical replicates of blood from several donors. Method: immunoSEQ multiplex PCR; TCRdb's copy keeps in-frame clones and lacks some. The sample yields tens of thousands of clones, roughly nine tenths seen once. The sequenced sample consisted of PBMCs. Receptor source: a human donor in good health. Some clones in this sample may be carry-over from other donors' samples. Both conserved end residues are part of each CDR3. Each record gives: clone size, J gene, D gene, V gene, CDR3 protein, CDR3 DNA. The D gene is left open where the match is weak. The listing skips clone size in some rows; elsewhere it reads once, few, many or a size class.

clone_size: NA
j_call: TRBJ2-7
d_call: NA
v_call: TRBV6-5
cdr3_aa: CASSPAALGGYEQYF
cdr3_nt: TGTGCCAGCAGCCCTGCTGCACTCGGTGGCTACGAGCAGTACTTC

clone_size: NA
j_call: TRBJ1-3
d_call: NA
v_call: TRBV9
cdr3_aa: CASSALARSGNTIYF
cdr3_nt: TGTGCCAGCAGCGCATTAGCCCGCTCTGGAAACACCATATATTTT

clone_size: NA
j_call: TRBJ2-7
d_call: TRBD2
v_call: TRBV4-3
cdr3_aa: CASSLNSGTSGGDPYEQYF
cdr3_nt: TGCGCCAGCAGCCTCAACTCCGGGACTAGCGGGGGGGATCCATACGAGCAGTACTTC

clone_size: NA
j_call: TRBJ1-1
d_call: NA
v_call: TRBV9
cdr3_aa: CASSAGDTQENTEAFF
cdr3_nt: TGTGCCAGCAGCGCTGGGGACACCCAGGAGAACACTGAAGCTTTCTTT

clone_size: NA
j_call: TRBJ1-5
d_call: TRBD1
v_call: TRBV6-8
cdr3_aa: CASSYPGQGPQPQHF
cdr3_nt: TGTGCCAGCAGTTATCCGGGACAGGGGCCCCAGCCCCAGCATTTT

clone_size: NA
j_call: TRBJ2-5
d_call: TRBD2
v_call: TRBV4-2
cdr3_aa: CASSQRGEGETQYF
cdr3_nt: TGTGCCAGCAGCCAACGGGGGGAGGGGGAGACCCAGTACTTC

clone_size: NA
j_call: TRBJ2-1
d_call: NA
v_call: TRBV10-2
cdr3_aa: CASRKESSVNEQFF
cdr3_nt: TGCGCCAGCAGAAAAGAGTCTAGCGTTAATGAGCAGTTCTTC

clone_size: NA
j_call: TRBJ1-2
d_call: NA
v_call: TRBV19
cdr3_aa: CASREEGRNYGYTF
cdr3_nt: TGTGCCAGTAGGGAGGAGGGAAGAAACTATGGCTACACCTTC

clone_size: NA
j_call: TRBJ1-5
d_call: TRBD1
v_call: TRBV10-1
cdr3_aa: CATHTWAGGLSNQPQHF
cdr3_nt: TGCGCCACCCACACCTGGGCAGGGGGCCTTAGCAATCAGCCCCAGCATTTT

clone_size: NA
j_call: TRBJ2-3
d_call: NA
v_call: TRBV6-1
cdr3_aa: CASSGSRRDTQYF
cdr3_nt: TGTGCCAGCAGTGGTAGTAGGAGAGATACGCAGTATTTT

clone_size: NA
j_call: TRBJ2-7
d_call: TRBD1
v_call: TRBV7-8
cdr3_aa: CASSASQTGYHEQYF
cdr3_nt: TGTGCCAGCAGCGCAAGCCAGACAGGGTATCACGAGCAGTACTTC

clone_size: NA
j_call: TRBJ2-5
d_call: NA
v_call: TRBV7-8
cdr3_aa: CASSLILTGLETQYF
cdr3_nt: TGTGCCAGCAGCCTGATATTGACAGGTCTTGAGACCCAGTACTTC

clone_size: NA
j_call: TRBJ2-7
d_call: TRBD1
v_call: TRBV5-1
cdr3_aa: CASSSGQGAYEQYF
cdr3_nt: TGCGCCAGCAGCTCCGGACAGGGGGCATACGAGCAGTACTTC

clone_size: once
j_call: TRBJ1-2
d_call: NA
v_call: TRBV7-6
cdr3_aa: CASSIQDTYGYTF
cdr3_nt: TGTGCCAGCAGCATACAGGATACCTATGGCTACACCTTC

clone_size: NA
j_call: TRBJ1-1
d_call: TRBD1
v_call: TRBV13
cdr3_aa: CASSRRTGGQNTEAFF
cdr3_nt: TGTGCCAGCAGTCGGAGGACAGGGGGACAGAACACTGAAGCTTTCTTT

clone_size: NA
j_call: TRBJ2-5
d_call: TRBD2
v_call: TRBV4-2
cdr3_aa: CASSPRGGLGETQYF
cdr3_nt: TGTGCCAGCAGCCCCCGGGGGGGGCTTGGGGAGACCCAGTACTTC

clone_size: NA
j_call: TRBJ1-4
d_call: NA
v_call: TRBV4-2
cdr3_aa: CASSQDGGGTGPHEKLFF
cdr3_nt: TGTGCCAGCAGCCAAGATGGGGGGGGAACTGGCCCCCATGAAAAACTGTTTTTT

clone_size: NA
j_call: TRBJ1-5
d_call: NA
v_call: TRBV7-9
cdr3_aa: CASSHEDSSPPQHF
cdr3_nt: TGTGCCAGCAGCCATGAAGACAGCAGCCCGCCCCAGCATTTT

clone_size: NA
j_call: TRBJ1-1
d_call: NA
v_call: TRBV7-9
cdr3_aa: CASSSTQVRGPFGTEAFF
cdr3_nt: TGTGCCAGCAGCTCGACCCAGGTCAGGGGCCCTTTTGGCACTGAAGCTTTCTTT

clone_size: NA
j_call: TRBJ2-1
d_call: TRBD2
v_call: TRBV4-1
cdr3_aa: CASRDLAGGIYNEQFF
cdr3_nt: TGCGCCAGCAGGGATCTAGCGGGAGGGATCTACAATGAGCAGTTCTTC

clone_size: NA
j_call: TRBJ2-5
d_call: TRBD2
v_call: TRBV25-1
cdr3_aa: CASSDTRLAGLETQYF
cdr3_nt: TGTGCCAGCAGCGATACCAGACTAGCGGGGCTAGAGACCCAGTACTTC

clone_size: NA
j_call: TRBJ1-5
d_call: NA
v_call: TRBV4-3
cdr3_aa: CASSQDRQDQPQHF
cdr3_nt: TGCGCCAGCAGCCAAGATAGGCAGGATCAGCCCCAGCATTTT

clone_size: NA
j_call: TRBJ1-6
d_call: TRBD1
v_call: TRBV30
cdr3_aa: CAWDLAKTGGGSPLHF
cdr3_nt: TGTGCCTGGGACCTTGCTAAGACAGGGGGTGGTTCACCCCTCCACTTT

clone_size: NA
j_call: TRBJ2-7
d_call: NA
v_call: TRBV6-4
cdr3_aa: CASIYEQYF
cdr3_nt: TGTGCCAGCATCTATGAGCAGTACTTC

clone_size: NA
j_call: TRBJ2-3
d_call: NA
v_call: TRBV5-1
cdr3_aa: CASNWDGQRTDTQYF
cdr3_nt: TGCGCCAGCAACTGGGATGGACAGCGCACAGATACGCAGTATTTT

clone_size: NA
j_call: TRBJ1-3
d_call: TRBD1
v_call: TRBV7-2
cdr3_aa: CASSRSFYRGISGNTIYF
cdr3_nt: TGTGCCAGCAGCCGCTCGTTCTACAGGGGGATCTCTGGAAACACCATATATTTT

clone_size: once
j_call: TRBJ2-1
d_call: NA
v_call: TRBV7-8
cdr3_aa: CASSAQPQISSYNEQFF
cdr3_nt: TGTGCCAGCAGCGCCCAACCACAGATAAGCTCCTACAATGAGCAGTTCTTC

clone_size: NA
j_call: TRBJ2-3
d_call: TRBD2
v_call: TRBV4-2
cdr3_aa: CASSQMAGGGTDTQYF
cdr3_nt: TGTGCCAGCAGCCAGATGGCGGGGGGGGGCACAGATACGCAGTATTTT